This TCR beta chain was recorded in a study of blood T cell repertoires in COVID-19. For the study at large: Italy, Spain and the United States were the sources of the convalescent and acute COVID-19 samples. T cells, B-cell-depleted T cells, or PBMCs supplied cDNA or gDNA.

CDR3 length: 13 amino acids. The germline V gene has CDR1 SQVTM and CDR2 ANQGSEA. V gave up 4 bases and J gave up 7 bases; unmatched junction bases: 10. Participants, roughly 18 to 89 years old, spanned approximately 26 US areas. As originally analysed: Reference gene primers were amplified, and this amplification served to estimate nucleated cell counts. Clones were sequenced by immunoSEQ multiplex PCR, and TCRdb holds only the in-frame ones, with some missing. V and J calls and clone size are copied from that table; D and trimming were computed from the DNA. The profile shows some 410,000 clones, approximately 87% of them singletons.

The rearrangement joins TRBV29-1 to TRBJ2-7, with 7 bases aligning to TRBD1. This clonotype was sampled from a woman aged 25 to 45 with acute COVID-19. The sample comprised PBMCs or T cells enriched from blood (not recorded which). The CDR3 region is CSVATTGAREQYF. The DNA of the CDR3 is TGCAGCGTTGCAACCACAGGGGCAAGGGAGCAGTACTTC.